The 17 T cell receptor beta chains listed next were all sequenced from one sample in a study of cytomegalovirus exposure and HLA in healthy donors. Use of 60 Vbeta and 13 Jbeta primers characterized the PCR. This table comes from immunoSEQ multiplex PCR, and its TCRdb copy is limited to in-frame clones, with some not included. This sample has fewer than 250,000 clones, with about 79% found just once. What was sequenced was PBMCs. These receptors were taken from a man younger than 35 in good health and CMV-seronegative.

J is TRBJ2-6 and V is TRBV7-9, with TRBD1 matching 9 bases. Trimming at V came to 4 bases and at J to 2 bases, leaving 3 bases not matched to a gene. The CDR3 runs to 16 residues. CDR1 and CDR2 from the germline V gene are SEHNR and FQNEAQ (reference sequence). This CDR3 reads CASSSTGGTGANVLTF. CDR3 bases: TGTGCCAGCAGCTCTACAGGGGGCACTGGGGCCAACGTCCTGACTTTC. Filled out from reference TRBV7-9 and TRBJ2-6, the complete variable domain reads DTGVSQNPRHKITKRGQNVTFRCDPISEHNRLYWYRQTLGQGPEFLTYFQNEAQLEKSRLLSDRFSAERPKGSFSTLEIQRTEQGDSAMYLCASSSTGGTGANVLTFGAGSRLTVL.

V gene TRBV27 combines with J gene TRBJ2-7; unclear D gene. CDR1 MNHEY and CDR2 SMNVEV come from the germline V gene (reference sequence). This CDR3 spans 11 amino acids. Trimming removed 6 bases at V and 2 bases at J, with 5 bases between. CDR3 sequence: CASRTPYEQYF. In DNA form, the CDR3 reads TGTGCCAGCAGGACACCCTACGAGCAGTACTTC.

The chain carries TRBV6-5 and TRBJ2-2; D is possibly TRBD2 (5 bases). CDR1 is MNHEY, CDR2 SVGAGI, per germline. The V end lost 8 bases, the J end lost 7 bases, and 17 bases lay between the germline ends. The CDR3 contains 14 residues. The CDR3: CASGLVGVGGELFF. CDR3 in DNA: TGTGCCAGCGGGCTAGTGGGAGTCGGCGGGGAGCTGTTTTTT.

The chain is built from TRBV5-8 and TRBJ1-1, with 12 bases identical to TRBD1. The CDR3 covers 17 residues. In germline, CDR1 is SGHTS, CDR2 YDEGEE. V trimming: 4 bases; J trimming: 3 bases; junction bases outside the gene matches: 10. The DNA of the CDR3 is TGTGCCAGCAGCGGGGAGGGACAGGGGGCTCGGTACACTGAAGCTTTCTTT. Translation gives CASSGEGQGARYTEAFF.

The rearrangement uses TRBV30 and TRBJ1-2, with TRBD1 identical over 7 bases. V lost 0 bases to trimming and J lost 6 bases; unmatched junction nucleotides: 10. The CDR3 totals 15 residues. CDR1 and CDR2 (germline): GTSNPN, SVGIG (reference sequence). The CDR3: CAWSVERGQVNGYTF. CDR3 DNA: TGTGCCTGGAGTGTGGAAAGGGGGCAAGTAAATGGCTACACCTTC.

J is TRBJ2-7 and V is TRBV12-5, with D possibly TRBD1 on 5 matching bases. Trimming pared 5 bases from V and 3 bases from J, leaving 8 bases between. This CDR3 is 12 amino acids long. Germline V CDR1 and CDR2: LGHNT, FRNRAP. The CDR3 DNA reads TGTGCTAGTGGTCTGACAGACTACGAGCAGTACTTC. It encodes CASGLTDYEQYF.

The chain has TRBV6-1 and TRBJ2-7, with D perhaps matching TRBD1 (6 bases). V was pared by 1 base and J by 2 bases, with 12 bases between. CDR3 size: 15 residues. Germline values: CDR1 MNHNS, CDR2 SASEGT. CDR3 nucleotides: TGTGCCAGCAGTGAAGGTTGGACAGCCACCTACGAGCAGTACTTC. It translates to CASSEGWTATYEQYF.

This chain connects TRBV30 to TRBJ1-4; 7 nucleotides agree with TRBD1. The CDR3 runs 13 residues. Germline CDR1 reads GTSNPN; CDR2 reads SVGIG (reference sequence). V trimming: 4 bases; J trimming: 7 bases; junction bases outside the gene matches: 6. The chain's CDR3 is CAWNGAGGEKLFF. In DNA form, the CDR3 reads TGTGCCTGGAATGGGGCAGGGGGTGAAAAACTGTTTTTT.

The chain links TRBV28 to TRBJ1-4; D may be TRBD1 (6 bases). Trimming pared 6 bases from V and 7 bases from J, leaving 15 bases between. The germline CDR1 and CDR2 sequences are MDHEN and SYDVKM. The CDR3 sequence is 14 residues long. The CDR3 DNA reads TGTGCCAGCAGAACTACAGGGTTAGGTGAAAAACTGTTTTTT. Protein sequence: CASRTTGLGEKLFF.

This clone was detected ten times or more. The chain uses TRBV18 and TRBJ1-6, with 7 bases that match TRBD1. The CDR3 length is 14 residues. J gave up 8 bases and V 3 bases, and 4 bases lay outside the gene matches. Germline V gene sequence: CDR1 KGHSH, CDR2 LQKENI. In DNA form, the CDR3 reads TGTGCCAGCTCACCTAGCGACAGGGATTCACCCCTCCACTTT. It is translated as CASSPSDRDSPLHF.

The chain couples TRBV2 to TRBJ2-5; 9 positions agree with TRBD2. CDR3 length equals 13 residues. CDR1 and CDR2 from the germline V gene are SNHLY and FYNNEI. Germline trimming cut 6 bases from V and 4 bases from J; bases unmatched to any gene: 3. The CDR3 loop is CASRSGGLETQYF. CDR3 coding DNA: TGTGCCAGCAGGAGCGGGGGGCTAGAGACCCAGTACTTC.

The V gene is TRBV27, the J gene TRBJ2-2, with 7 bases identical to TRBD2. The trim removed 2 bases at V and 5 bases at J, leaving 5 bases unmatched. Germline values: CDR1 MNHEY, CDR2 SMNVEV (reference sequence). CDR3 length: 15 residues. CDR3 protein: CASSLGQGGTGELFF. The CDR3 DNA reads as TGTGCCAGCAGTTTAGGGCAGGGAGGGACCGGGGAGCTGTTTTTT.

The DNA of the CDR3 is TGTGCCTGGTCTCGGAACAGGGTCGGAGACTATGGCTACACCTTC. Translation: CAWSRNRVGDYGYTF. V usage is TRBV30 and J usage is TRBJ1-2, with D perhaps matching TRBD1 (6 bases). Trimming left V 5 bases short and J 3 bases short, with 19 bases between. This CDR3 comprises 15 residues. Germline-derived CDR1 and CDR2 are GTSNPN and SVGIG (reference sequence).

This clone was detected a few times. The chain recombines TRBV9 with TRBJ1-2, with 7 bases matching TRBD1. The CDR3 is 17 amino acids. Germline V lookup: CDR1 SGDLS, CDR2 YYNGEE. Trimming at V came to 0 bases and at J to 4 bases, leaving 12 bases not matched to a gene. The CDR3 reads CASSVEGTGQPGYGYTF. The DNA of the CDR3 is TGTGCCAGCAGCGTAGAGGGGACGGGACAGCCCGGCTATGGCTACACCTTC.

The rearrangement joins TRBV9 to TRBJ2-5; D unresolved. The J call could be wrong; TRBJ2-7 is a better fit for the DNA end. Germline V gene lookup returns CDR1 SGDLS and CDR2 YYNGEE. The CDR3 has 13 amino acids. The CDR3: CASSVGGSYEQYF. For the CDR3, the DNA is TGTGCCAGCAGCGTAGGCGGCTCCTACGAGCAGTACTTC.

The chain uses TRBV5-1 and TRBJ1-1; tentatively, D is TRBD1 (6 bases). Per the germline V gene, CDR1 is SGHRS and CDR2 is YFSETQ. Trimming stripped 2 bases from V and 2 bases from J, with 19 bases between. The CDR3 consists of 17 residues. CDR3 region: CASSFSRGETINTEAFF. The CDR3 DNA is TGCGCCAGCAGCTTTTCCAGGGGCGAGACAATTAACACTGAAGCTTTCTTT.

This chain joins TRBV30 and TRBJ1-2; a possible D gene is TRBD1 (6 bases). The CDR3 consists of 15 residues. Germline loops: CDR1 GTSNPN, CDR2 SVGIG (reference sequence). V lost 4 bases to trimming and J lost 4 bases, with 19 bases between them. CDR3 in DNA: TGTGCCTGGAAGGGATTCGACAGGCAAAGCTATGGCTACACCTTC. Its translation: CAWKGFDRQSYGYTF.